One and the same sample provided the 32 T cell receptor beta chains below, sequenced in a study of blood T cell repertoires in COVID-19 (TCRdb year 2020). The method was the immunoSEQ multiplex PCR assay. TCRdb took this table from immuneACCESS and kept in-frame rearrangements with V and J called. Such tables lack part of the clones; where checked against another copy, unresolved V genes explain under half of the gap, and the rest is unexplained. A total of approximately 300,000 clones appear in this sample, 87% of them only once. 5.5% to 7% of the sample is taken by the ten largest. What was sequenced was PBMCs or T cells enriched from blood (not recorded which). The source of these receptors is a woman aged 25 to 45 who had recovered from COVID-19.

The V call is TRBV5-4, the J call TRBJ2-5, with 13 bases that match TRBD2. Per germline, CDR1 SGHNT and CDR2 YYREEE (reference sequence). The CDR3 covers 15 residues. The trim removed 0 bases at V and 5 bases at J, leaving 1 base unmatched. DNA for the CDR3: TGTGCCAGCAGCTTGGCGACTAGCGGGGGGGAGACCCAGTACTTC. Residues: CASSLATSGGETQYF.

This clone came up a few times. CDR3 nucleotides: TGCGCCAGCAGCCAAGAAGAGGCCACTCCCTATGGCTACACCTTC. Protein sequence: CASSQEEATPYGYTF. The chain has TRBV4-1 and TRBJ1-2; D is uncertain. In germline, CDR1 is MGHRA, CDR2 YSYEKL. V shed 0 bases and J shed 4 bases, with 12 bases lying between them. This CDR3 has 15 residues.

J is TRBJ1-1 and V is TRBV30; 7 nucleotides match TRBD1. From germline, CDR1 is GTSNPN and CDR2 SVGIG (reference sequence). V dropped 7 bases and J dropped 1; count of bases not matched to a gene: 6. This CDR3 is built from 13 residues. In nucleotides, the CDR3 is TGTGCCTTTAGTACAGGGGCGAACACTGAAGCTTTCTTT. The encoded protein is CAFSTGANTEAFF. The full variable domain, with the rest looked up from reference TRBV30 and TRBJ1-1, is SQTIHQWPATLVQPVGSPLSLECTVEGTSNPNLYWYRQAAGRGLQLLFYSVGIGQISSEVPQNLSASRPQDRQFILSSKKLLLSDSGFYLCAFSTGANTEAFFGQGTRLTVV.

This clone was observed once. In DNA, the CDR3 is TGTGCCAGCAGTTCATTCTTGACTAGCGGCGGGGGGGAGCAGTACTTC. Translating it yields CASSSFLTSGGGEQYF. The chain employs TRBV27 and TRBJ2-7; TRBD2 matches at 9 bases. Germline values: CDR1 MNHEY, CDR2 SMNVEV (reference sequence). V trimming: 4 bases; J trimming: 7 bases; junction bases outside the gene matches: 14. The CDR3 contains 16 residues.

The rearrangement uses TRBV30 and TRBJ2-3; tentatively, D is TRBD2 (5 bases). Between the trimmed V and J ends, which lost 3 bases and 6 bases, there was a span of 10 bases. Germline V gives CDR1 GTSNPN, CDR2 SVGIG (reference sequence). This CDR3 region has 12 residues. The CDR3 is CAWSPPGDTQYF. CDR3 DNA sequence: TGTGCCTGGAGCCCCCCGGGGGATACGCAGTATTTT.

In its sample, this clone was seen a few times. The same CDR3 can be traced to other DNA sequences in this sample. This chain uses TRBV13 with TRBJ1-2, with D hard to call. CDR1 and CDR2 from the germline V gene are PRHDT and FYEKMQ (reference sequence). This CDR3 is built from 14 residues. V shed 0 bases and J shed 3 bases, with 8 bases lying between them. In DNA form, the CDR3 reads TGTGCCAGCAGCTTAGGGACGGGAGACTATGGCTACACCTTC. Its translation: CASSLGTGDYGYTF.

This clone appeared a few times. V gene TRBV6-1 combines with J gene TRBJ1-6; possibly TRBD1 for D (5 bases). Deletions cut 1 base from V and 7 bases from J, with 17 bases between. Germline V gene sequence: CDR1 MNHNS, CDR2 SASEGT. The length of the CDR3 is 17 residues. The CDR3 DNA is TGTGCCAGCAGTGAAGTCGGGTGGGGCAGGACAAATTCACCCCTCCACTTT. It translates to CASSEVGWGRTNSPLHF.

The chain recombines TRBV10-3 with TRBJ1-3; TRBD1 agrees at 7 bases. The V gene's germline CDR1 is ENHRY and CDR2 SYGVKD. This CDR3 region has 16 residues. The trim removed 6 bases at V and 0 bases at J, leaving 8 bases unmatched. The CDR3 loop reads CAIRPGQARSGNTIYF. For the CDR3, the DNA is TGTGCCATCAGGCCCGGACAGGCGCGCTCTGGAAACACCATATATTTT.

The rearrangement joins TRBV7-2 to TRBJ1-5, with D unclear. Trimming shortened V by 0 bases and J by 6 bases, and 6 bases separated the two germline ends. The germline V gene encodes CDR1 SGHTA and CDR2 FQGNSA. This CDR3 has 13 amino acids. CDR3 loop: CASSLALGQPQHF. DNA of the CDR3: TGTGCCAGCAGCTTAGCTCTCGGTCAGCCCCAGCATTTT.

The CDR3 here is CASSTNRASSYEQYF. CDR3 in DNA: TGTGCCAGCTCAACTAACAGGGCAAGCTCCTACGAGCAGTACTTC. The rearrangement uses TRBV18 and TRBJ2-7, with D possibly TRBD1 on 6 matching bases. CDR3 length: 15 residues. Per the germline V gene, CDR1 is KGHSH and CDR2 is LQKENI. Trimming took 5 bases from V and 0 from J, leaving 14 bases between them.

This chain links TRBV6-2 or TRBV6-3 with TRBJ2-7; 7 positions match TRBD1. This CDR3 region has 17 residues. CDR1 is MNHEY and CDR2 is SVGEGT in the germline V gene. The V gene end was trimmed by 4 bases and the J gene end by 4 bases; junction bases not matched to a gene: 16. The CDR3 DNA follows: TGTGCCAGCAGTTCCCCTCCGCTCCGGGACAGACTATACGAGCAGTACTTC. Protein: CASSSPPLRDRLYEQYF.

This chain uses TRBV11-1 with TRBJ2-1; maybe TRBD2 (6 bases). Germline CDR1 SGHAT, CDR2 FQDESV (reference sequence). Trimming removed 0 bases from V and 3 bases from J, with 9 bases in between. The CDR3 covers 15 residues. CDR3 protein: CASSLAKGGYNEQFF. In DNA form, the CDR3 reads TGTGCCAGCAGCTTAGCGAAGGGAGGCTACAATGAGCAGTTCTTC.

The J gene is TRBJ1-2, the V gene TRBV5-6; 9 positions match TRBD1. V lost 5 bases and J lost 7; bases outside the gene matches: 21. Germline CDR1 and CDR2: SGHDT and YYEEEE. The CDR3 covers 18 residues. The CDR3 sequence is CASSPRGGISGTGSGYTF. The DNA for the CDR3 is TGTGCCAGCAGTCCTCGTGGGGGGATTTCCGGGACAGGGTCTGGCTACACCTTC. The full variable domain, in which reference TRBV5-6 and TRBJ1-2 provide the parts outside the CDR3, is DAGVTQSPTHLIKTRGQQVTLRCSPKSGHDTVSWYQQALGQGPQFIFQYYEEEERQRGNFPDRFSGHQFPNYSSELNVNALLLGDSALYLCASSPRGGISGTGSGYTFGSGTRLTVV.

V usage is TRBV7-3 and J usage is TRBJ1-1; D uncertain. The CDR3 runs to 14 residues. Per the germline V gene, CDR1 is SGHTA and CDR2 is FQGTGA. The ends were cut back, 4 bases at V and 5 bases at J, with 14 bases in the middle. The CDR3 loop is CASSSRTAGTEAFF. The CDR3, as DNA: TGTGCCAGCAGCTCCCGGACGGCGGGGACTGAAGCTTTCTTT.

V usage is TRBV9 and J usage is TRBJ1-2, with TRBD1 matching 8 bases. Losses at the gene ends were 0 bases for V and 4 bases for J; bases not matched to a gene: 5. CDR1 and CDR2 from the germline V gene are SGDLS and YYNGEE. CDR3 length: 15 residues. CDR3 coding DNA: TGTGCCAGCAGCGTAGCAGGGGGCGCGGTCTATGGCTACACCTTC. Amino acids: CASSVAGGAVYGYTF. The entire variable domain, with the rest obtained from reference TRBV9 and TRBJ1-2, is as follows: DSGVTQTPKHLITATGQRVTLRCSPRSGDLSVYWYQQSLDQGLQFLIQYYNGEERAKGNILERFSAQQFPDLHSELNLSSLELGDSALYFCASSVAGGAVYGYTFGSGTRLTVV.

The V gene is TRBV19, the J gene TRBJ1-1, with a tentative D call TRBD1 (5 bases). V was cut by 1 base and J by 0 bases, with 9 bases left in between. This CDR3 is 15 amino acids long. The germline gives CDR1 LNHDA, CDR2 SQIVND (reference sequence). CDR3 sequence: CASSIVKGMNTEAFF. CDR3 bases: TGTGCCAGTAGTATAGTGAAGGGGATGAACACTGAAGCTTTCTTT.

The chain uses TRBV19 and TRBJ1-2, with D unclear. CDR3 length equals 13 residues. V shed 2 bases and J shed 8 bases, with 12 bases lying between them. Germline CDR1 and CDR2: LNHDA and SQIVND (reference sequence). The CDR3 loop is CASSISGSGGYTF. DNA of the CDR3: TGTGCCAGTAGTATATCGGGGTCAGGAGGCTACACCTTC.

This chain connects TRBV4-1 to TRBJ1-5; the D is unclear. Trimming stripped 1 base from V and 7 bases from J, with 11 bases between. There are 14 residues in the CDR3. The germline CDR1 and CDR2 sequences are MGHRA and YSYEKL. This CDR3 is CASSQVGGVQPQHF. CDR3 in DNA: TGCGCCAGCAGCCAAGTGGGCGGGGTACAGCCCCAGCATTTT.

This chain joins TRBV27 and TRBJ1-5; a possible D gene is TRBD1 (6 bases). Trimming removed 2 bases at V and 3 bases at J, with 11 bases between. In germline, CDR1 is MNHEY, CDR2 SMNVEV (reference sequence). This CDR3 is built from 15 residues. CDR3 loop: CASSLGSGVNQPQHF. The CDR3 nucleotides are TGTGCCAGCAGTTTAGGGTCAGGGGTCAATCAGCCCCAGCATTTT.

The CDR3 loop reads CASTSSTGVNQPQHF. CDR3 coding DNA: TGTGCCAGTACTTCTTCTACAGGGGTCAATCAGCCCCAGCATTTT. The J gene is TRBJ1-5, the V gene TRBV19, with TRBD1 matching 7 bases. Trimming at V came to 7 bases and at J to 3 bases, leaving 9 bases not matched to a gene. CDR3 length equals 15 residues. CDR1 and CDR2 from the germline V gene are LNHDA and SQIVND (reference sequence).

The rearrangement uses TRBV5-8 and TRBJ1-6, with a possible D match to TRBD1 (5 bases). The V and J ends lost 4 bases and 7 bases respectively, with 18 bases between them. The CDR3 has 16 amino acids. Germline V gene lookup returns CDR1 SGHTS and CDR2 YDEGEE. The CDR3 nucleotides read TGTGCCAGCAGCGCCTACGTAGGGGCTGGAAATTCACCCCTCCACTTT. Protein: CASSAYVGAGNSPLHF. The full variable domain, completed using reference TRBV5-8 and TRBJ1-6, is EAGVTQSPTHLIKTRGQQATLRCSPISGHTSVYWYQQALGLGLQFLLWYDEGEERNRGNFPPRFSGRQFPNYSSELNVNALELEDSALYLCASSAYVGAGNSPLHFGNGTRLTVT.

The CDR3 nucleotides read TGTGCCTGGATCTCAGGGAGGAGGAAGTTCTTC. Its translation: CAWISGRRKFF. This sequence joins TRBV30 and TRBJ2-1, with D possibly being TRBD2 (6 bases). The germline V gene has CDR1 GTSNPN and CDR2 SVGIG (reference sequence). The CDR3 sequence is 11 residues long. Trimming removed 4 bases from V and 14 bases from J, with 15 bases in between.

The V call is TRBV29-1, the J call TRBJ1-1, with D hard to call. The CDR3 has 13 residues. V lost 7 bases and J lost 2, with 14 bases in between. Germline values: CDR1 SQVTM, CDR2 ANQGSEA. CDR3 bases: TGCAGCGCATCGGCGGGTACCAACACTGAAGCTTTCTTT. It is translated as CSASAGTNTEAFF.

Only one count was recorded for this clone. J is TRBJ1-2 and V is TRBV9; 12 nucleotides line up with TRBD1. Unmatched junction bases numbered 12, after V lost 5 bases and J lost 4 bases. The CDR3 sequence is 17 residues long. The V gene's germline CDR1 is SGDLS and CDR2 YYNGEE. DNA of the CDR3: TGTGCCAGCAGATATACCGGGACAGGGGGCTATGCCTATGGCTACACCTTC. Amino acid sequence: CASRYTGTGGYAYGYTF.

The chain couples TRBV30 to TRBJ2-1; D perhaps matches TRBD2 (5 bases). The CDR3 covers 14 residues. V lost 0 bases and J 7 bases, leaving 13 bases between the germline ends. Germline V lookup: CDR1 GTSNPN, CDR2 SVGIG (reference sequence). Written as DNA, the CDR3 is TGTGCCTGGAGTGTACAACTAGTAGGTAATGAGCAGTTCTTC. This gives the protein CAWSVQLVGNEQFF. Looking up the rest from reference TRBV30 and TRBJ2-1 gives the full variable domain: SQTIHQWPATLVQPVGSPLSLECTVEGTSNPNLYWYRQAAGRGLQLLFYSVGIGQISSEVPQNLSASRPQDRQFILSSKKLLLSDSGFYLCAWSVQLVGNEQFFGPGTRLTVL.

This clone showed up just once. This sequence joins TRBV19 and TRBJ1-4; D is undetermined. The CDR3 loop spans 13 amino acids. The germline V gene encodes CDR1 LNHDA and CDR2 SQIVND (reference sequence). Trimming left V 0 bases short and J 8 bases short, with 7 bases between. The CDR3 reads CASSIDLPEKLFF. The CDR3 bases are TGTGCCAGTAGTATAGATCTTCCGGAAAAACTGTTTTTT.

The chain employs TRBV6-6 and TRBJ2-5, with 8 bases identical to TRBD1. Germline V lookup: CDR1 MNHNY, CDR2 SVGAGI (reference sequence). This CDR3 has 15 amino acids. The junction had 5 bases not matched to a gene; V was cut back by 0 bases and J by 5 bases. The CDR3 region is CASSYSGTGGETQYF. In DNA form, the CDR3 reads TGTGCCAGCAGTTACTCGGGGACAGGTGGGGAGACCCAGTACTTC.

DNA for the CDR3: TGTGCCACCAGCACAAGAACAGGGGGCGGCACAGATACGCAGTATTTT. Encoded protein: CATSTRTGGGTDTQYF. The chain employs TRBV15 and TRBJ2-3; 9 bases are a match to TRBD1. CDR3 size: 16 residues. Unmatched junction bases numbered 6, after V lost 4 bases and J lost 1 base. Germline V gene lookup returns CDR1 LNHNV and CDR2 YYDKDF (reference sequence).

This chain links TRBV3-1 (or the pseudogene TRBV3-2) with TRBJ2-1; TRBD2 matches 7 bases. The length of the CDR3 is 14 residues. The ends lost 1 base at V and 9 bases at J; junction bases unmatched: 6. Germline values: CDR1 LGHDT, CDR2 YNNKEL (reference sequence). The CDR3 DNA is TGTGCCAGCAGCCAAGCATTTGCTAGCGGTGAGCAGTTCTTC. Residues: CASSQAFASGEQFF.

As to this clone: Other DNA sequences in the sample encode the same CDR3. The chain uses TRBV29-1 and TRBJ1-1; 9 bases align to TRBD1. Germline values: CDR1 SQVTM, CDR2 ANQGSEA. There are 13 residues in the CDR3. The ends lost 4 bases at V and 5 bases at J; junction bases unmatched: 5. The CDR3 coding sequence is TGCAGCGTTGGAGGGACAGGGAGAACTGAAGCTTTCTTT. The encoded protein is CSVGGTGRTEAFF.

With respect to this clone: This sample includes further DNA sequences coding for the same CDR3. CDR3 sequence reads: CASSRTGVYGYTF. The CDR3 DNA is TGTGCCAGCAGCCGCACAGGGGTCTATGGCTACACCTTC. This chain uses TRBV6-5 with TRBJ1-2, with TRBD1 identical over 7 bases. CDR1 is MNHEY, CDR2 SVGAGI, per germline. The V segment lost 6 bases and the J segment 4 bases; nucleotides outside the gene matches: 5. The CDR3 is 13 amino acids.

The rearrangement links TRBV11-3 to TRBJ2-1; D is undetermined. The CDR3 has 15 amino acids. V gave up 1 base and J gave up 2 bases, with 9 bases separating them. In germline, CDR1 is SGHNT, CDR2 YENEEA. CDR3 bases: TGTGCCAGCAGCTTAGTCCCAGGCCCCTACAATGAGCAGTTCTTC. Its translation: CASSLVPGPYNEQFF.